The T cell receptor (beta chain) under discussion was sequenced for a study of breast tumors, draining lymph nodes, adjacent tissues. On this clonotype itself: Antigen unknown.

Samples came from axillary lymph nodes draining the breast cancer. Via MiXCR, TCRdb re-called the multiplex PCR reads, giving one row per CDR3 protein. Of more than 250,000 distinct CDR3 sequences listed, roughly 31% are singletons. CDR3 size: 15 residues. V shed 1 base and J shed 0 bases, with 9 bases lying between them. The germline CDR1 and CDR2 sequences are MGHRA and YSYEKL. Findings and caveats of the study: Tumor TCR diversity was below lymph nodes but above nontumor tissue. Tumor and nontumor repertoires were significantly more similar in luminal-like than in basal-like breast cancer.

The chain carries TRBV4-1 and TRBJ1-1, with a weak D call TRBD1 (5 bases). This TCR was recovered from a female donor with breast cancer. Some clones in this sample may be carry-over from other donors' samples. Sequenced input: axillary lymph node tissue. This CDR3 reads CASSQVAGVNTEAFF. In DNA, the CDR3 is TGCGCCAGCAGCCAAGTCGCGGGGGTGAACACTGAAGCTTTCTTT.